The entry below describes one T cell receptor (beta chain). Antigen unknown. The data stem from a study of cytomegalovirus exposure and HLA in healthy donors. Study-level findings and limits: It was shown in a later analysis that HLA-associated TCR beta chains were more clonally expanded than other, equally common chains. Most TCRs appeared rarely, but some public TCRs recurred in many donors.

Both 60 Vbeta primers and 13 Jbeta primers went into the PCR. TCRdb keeps only in-frame clones here, not all; method: immunoSEQ multiplex PCR. The data show around 180,000 clones, roughly 77% seen once. V was cut by 2 bases and J by 0 bases, with 18 bases left in between. This CDR3 has 18 amino acids. Germline loops: CDR1 MDHEN, CDR2 SYDVKM. This rearrangement joins TRBV28 to TRBJ2-3; a weak D match, TRBD2 (5 bases). The receptor was derived from a woman between 50 and 59 years old in good health and CMV-seronegative. Sequenced material: PBMCs. The CDR3 DNA reads as TGTGCCAGCAGTTTACCCTTCTCTAGCAGCCCTAGCACAGATACGCAGTATTTT. Residues: CASSLPFSSSPSTDTQYF.